The present T cell receptor beta chain was sequenced within a study of T cells after yellow fever vaccination. The CDR3 extends over 19 amino acids. Germline lookup yields CDR1 SGHAT and CDR2 FQDESV (reference sequence). Trimming took off 4 bases at V and 3 bases at J, with 22 bases between the two ends. To note about this clonotype: What it recognizes is unknown.

Study findings and constraints: The booster response re-showed most primary clones: 95% to 96% CD4, 88% CD8.

Via MiXCR, TCRdb re-called the 5' RACE reads, giving one row per CDR3 protein. The data hold hundreds of thousands of distinct CDR3 sequences, with roughly 7.5% observed a single time. The rearrangement uses TRBV11-1 and TRBJ2-6, with D unresolved. Material: PBMCs, obtained roughly seven weeks after the first yellow fever vaccination. This receptor was identified in a man between 18 and 35 years old who received the YFV17D yellow fever vaccine. The CDR3 DNA reads TGTGCCAGCAGCTCTATCATCAGGCGGAGTGTTGATGGGGCCAACGTCCTGACTTTC. Protein sequence: CASSSIIRRSVDGANVLTF.